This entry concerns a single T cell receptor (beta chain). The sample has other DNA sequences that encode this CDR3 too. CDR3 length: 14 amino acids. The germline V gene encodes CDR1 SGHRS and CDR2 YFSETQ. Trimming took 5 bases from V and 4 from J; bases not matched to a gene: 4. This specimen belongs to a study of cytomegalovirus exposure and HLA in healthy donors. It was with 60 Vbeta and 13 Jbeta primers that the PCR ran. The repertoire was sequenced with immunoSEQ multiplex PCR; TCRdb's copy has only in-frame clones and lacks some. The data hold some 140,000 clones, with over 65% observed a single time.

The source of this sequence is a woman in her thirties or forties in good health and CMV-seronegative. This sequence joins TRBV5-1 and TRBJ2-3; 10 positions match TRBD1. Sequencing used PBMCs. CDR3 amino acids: CASSSGQGADTQYF. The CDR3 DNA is TGCGCCAGCAGTTCCGGACAGGGGGCAGATACGCAGTATTTT.